One and the same sample provided the 18 T cell receptor beta chains below, sequenced in a study of shared clonotypes between healthy human individuals. Assay used: immunoSEQ multiplex PCR; TCRdb lists only in-frame clones, some missing. The sample shows millions of clones, 85% to 95% of them seen only once. Sequencing used naive CD4+ T cells sorted from blood. Indicated subset: CD45RA+ positively selected. The receptors shown here come from a man aged 18 to 30 in good health.

Worth noting for this clone: The same CDR3 can be traced to other DNA sequences in this sample. The chain carries TRBV18 and TRBJ2-1; TRBD2 agrees at 7 bases. In germline, CDR1 is KGHSH, CDR2 LQKENI. The CDR3 runs 13 residues. With 3 bases clipped from V and 5 bases from J, the junction kept 1 base outside the gene matches. CDR3: CASSPGLDNEQFF. CDR3 nucleotides: TGTGCCAGCTCACCCGGACTAGACAATGAGCAGTTCTTC.

The chain employs TRBV6-5 and TRBJ1-1; D is undetermined. Between the trimmed V and J ends, which lost 6 bases and 1 base, there was a span of 9 bases. CDR3 length: 13 amino acids. Germline V CDR1 and CDR2: MNHEY, SVGAGI. The CDR3 nucleotides are TGTGCCAGCAGGTATACAGAGAACACTGAAGCTTTCTTT. Protein: CASRYTENTEAFF.

The chain has TRBV27 and TRBJ2-7; no firm D call. CDR1 is MNHEY and CDR2 is SMNVEV in the germline V gene (reference sequence). Trimming shortened V by 2 bases and J by 0 bases, and 17 bases separated the two germline ends. This CDR3 comprises 17 residues. This CDR3 reads CASSLDRSPVSSYEQYF. In nucleotides, the CDR3 is TGTGCCAGCAGTTTAGACCGGTCGCCCGTAAGCTCCTACGAGCAGTACTTC.

As for this clone: The same CDR3 arises from other DNA sequences in this sample as well. This chain joins TRBV27 and TRBJ2-7; D call uncertain. Deletions cut 6 bases from V and 0 bases from J, with 9 bases between. Per the germline V gene, CDR1 is MNHEY and CDR2 is SMNVEV (reference sequence). The CDR3 is made up of 13 amino acids. The CDR3 loop reads CASSGRGSYEQYF. The CDR3 bases are TGTGCCAGCAGCGGCAGAGGCTCCTACGAGCAGTACTTC.

This clone was counted only a few times. The DNA of the CDR3 is TGCGCCAGCAGTACAGGGGCCCCAGACTACGAGCAGTACTTC. Encoded protein: CASSTGAPDYEQYF. The chain is built from TRBV10-1 and TRBJ2-7; 7 nucleotides match TRBD1. The CDR3 contains 14 residues. V was pared by 5 bases and J by 3 bases, with 7 bases of the junction left unmatched. Looked up from germline, CDR1 is WNHNN and CDR2 is SYGVQD (reference sequence).

The J gene is TRBJ2-2, the V gene TRBV10-3; D perhaps matches TRBD2 (6 bases). This CDR3 is 18 amino acids long. Looked up from germline, CDR1 is ENHRY and CDR2 is SYGVKD. Deletions cut 0 bases from V and 0 bases from J, with 14 bases between. CDR3 residues: CAISESVFSGPNTGELFF. The CDR3 DNA follows: TGTGCCATCAGTGAGTCGGTGTTTAGCGGCCCGAACACCGGGGAGCTGTTTTTT.

This chain links TRBV7-6 with TRBJ1-6; 8 positions agree with TRBD1. The trim removed 5 bases at V and 9 bases at J, leaving 3 bases unmatched. The CDR3 is made up of 13 amino acids. Germline V lookup: CDR1 SGHVS, CDR2 FNYEAQ. The CDR3 is CASSADRVSPLHF. Written as DNA, the CDR3 is TGTGCCAGCAGCGCGGACAGGGTTTCACCCCTCCACTTT.

The chain links TRBV7-6 to TRBJ2-7; possibly TRBD1 or TRBD2 for D (5 bases each). The CDR3 is made up of 16 amino acids. Looked up from germline, CDR1 is SGHVS and CDR2 is FNYEAQ. The germline V and J ends were trimmed by 5 bases and 7 bases, with 24 bases remaining between them. The CDR3 region has the DNA TGTGCCAGCAGCATTGGGGGAACAGTGCCCGTGGGTGAGCAGTACTTC. Translated, it gives CASSIGGTVPVGEQYF.

The V and J genes are TRBV11-2 and TRBJ1-2, with a tentative D call TRBD1 (5 bases). The CDR3 is 16 amino acids. V was clipped by 0 bases and J by 3 bases, with 14 bases between them. The germline V gene has CDR1 SGHAT and CDR2 FQNNGV. The CDR3: CASSLERKGRDYGYTF. CDR3 nucleotide sequence: TGTGCCAGCAGCTTAGAAAGGAAGGGGAGGGACTATGGCTACACCTTC.

The chain is built from TRBV9 and TRBJ2-1; 14 bases fit TRBD2. The CDR3 extends over 19 amino acids. Germline V gene sequence: CDR1 SGDLS, CDR2 YYNGEE. The V segment lost 2 bases and the J segment 3 bases; nucleotides outside the gene matches: 10. The CDR3 region has the DNA TGTGCCAGCAGCGTCCTATCGACTAGCGGGAGGGAGATCTACAATGAGCAGTTCTTC. This encodes CASSVLSTSGREIYNEQFF. The complete variable domain, with remaining parts taken from reference TRBV9 and TRBJ2-1, reads DSGVTQTPKHLITATGQRVTLRCSPRSGDLSVYWYQQSLDQGLQFLIQYYNGEERAKGNILERFSAQQFPDLHSELNLSSLELGDSALYFCASSVLSTSGREIYNEQFFGPGTRLTVL.

This chain joins TRBV9 and TRBJ1-4; possibly TRBD1 for D (6 bases). The germline V gene has CDR1 SGDLS and CDR2 YYNGEE. The CDR3 covers 15 residues. The V and J ends lost 0 bases and 3 bases respectively, with 9 bases between them. The DNA of the CDR3 is TGTGCCAGCAGCGTAGGTTCAGGGGCTAATGAAAAACTGTTTTTT. It encodes CASSVGSGANEKLFF. Filled out from reference TRBV9 and TRBJ1-4, the complete variable domain reads DSGVTQTPKHLITATGQRVTLRCSPRSGDLSVYWYQQSLDQGLQFLIQYYNGEERAKGNILERFSAQQFPDLHSELNLSSLELGDSALYFCASSVGSGANEKLFFGSGTQLSVL.

Details on this clone: Other DNA sequences of this sample code for an identical CDR3. The genes are TRBV27 and TRBJ2-7; D gene uncertain. V lost 3 bases to trimming and J lost 3 bases, with 9 bases between them. Per germline, CDR1 MNHEY and CDR2 SMNVEV (reference sequence). CDR3 size: 13 residues. CDR3 bases: TGTGCCAGCAGTTTGGCAGGTAACTACGAGCAGTACTTC. This sequence encodes CASSLAGNYEQYF.

The V gene is TRBV29-1, the J gene TRBJ2-2; D might be TRBD1 (6 bases). V shed 8 bases and J shed 0 bases, with 13 bases lying between them. Germline assignment: CDR1 SQVTM and CDR2 ANQGSEA. This CDR3 comprises 14 residues. Here the CDR3 DNA reads TGCAGCTTTAGGACAGCAACGAACACCGGGGAGCTGTTTTTT. Translated, it gives CSFRTATNTGELFF.

On this clone: Other DNA sequences in the same sample also yield this CDR3. The J gene is TRBJ1-1, the V gene TRBV29-1; D gene uncertain. V lost 6 bases and J lost 0, with 5 bases in between. CDR1 and CDR2 from the germline V gene are SQVTM and ANQGSEA. The CDR3 contains 11 residues. The CDR3 protein is CSVLLNTEAFF. CDR3 bases: TGCAGCGTCCTCTTGAACACTGAAGCTTTCTTT.

This chain joins TRBV4-1 and TRBJ2-3; TRBD2 agrees at 8 bases. This CDR3 contains 17 residues. The V and J ends lost 0 bases and 1 base, in that order; junction bases with no gene match: 6. Germline loops: CDR1 MGHRA, CDR2 YSYEKL. CDR3 DNA: TGCGCCAGCAGCCAAGAGACGAAGCGGGGGCGCACAGATACGCAGTATTTT. Translated, it gives CASSQETKRGRTDTQYF.

This clone turned up a few times. The rearrangement links TRBV30 to TRBJ1-2; D is undetermined. The germline gives CDR1 GTSNPN, CDR2 SVGIG (reference sequence). CDR3 length: 14 amino acids. V was trimmed by 1 base and J by 5 bases, leaving 14 bases between them. CDR3 in DNA: TGTGCCTGGAGTGAAACGGGATACGTATATGGCTACACCTTC. Residues: CAWSETGYVYGYTF. Filled out from reference TRBV30 and TRBJ1-2, the complete variable domain reads SQTIHQWPATLVQPVGSPLSLECTVEGTSNPNLYWYRQAAGRGLQLLFYSVGIGQISSEVPQNLSASRPQDRQFILSSKKLLLSDSGFYLCAWSETGYVYGYTFGSGTRLTVV.

The genes are TRBV7-2 and TRBJ2-3; 12 bases fit TRBD2. With V trimmed by 0 bases and J by 5 bases, 6 bases remained unmatched. The CDR3 has 17 amino acids. Germline V CDR1 and CDR2: SGHTA, FQGNSA. CDR3 nucleotides: TGTGCCAGCAGCTTAGCCCGACTAGCGGGAGCAAAAGATACGCAGTATTTT. This encodes CASSLARLAGAKDTQYF.

This clone was detected once. The V and J genes are TRBV11-2 and TRBJ2-7, with 10 positions matching TRBD2. Trimming at V came to 1 base and at J to 7 bases, leaving 10 bases not matched to a gene. Looked up from germline, CDR1 is SGHAT and CDR2 is FQNNGV. The CDR3 sequence is 16 residues long. The CDR3 region is CASSLAVAGGLLEQYF. CDR3 nucleotides: TGTGCCAGCAGCTTAGCGGTAGCGGGGGGCCTGTTGGAGCAGTACTTC. Combining the CDR3 with reference TRBV11-2 and TRBJ2-7 gives the whole variable domain EAGVAQSPRYKIIEKRQSVAFWCNPISGHATLYWYQQILGQGPKLLIQFQNNGVVDDSQLPKDRFSAERLKGVDSTLKIQPAKLEDSAVYLCASSLAVAGGLLEQYFGPGTRLTVT.